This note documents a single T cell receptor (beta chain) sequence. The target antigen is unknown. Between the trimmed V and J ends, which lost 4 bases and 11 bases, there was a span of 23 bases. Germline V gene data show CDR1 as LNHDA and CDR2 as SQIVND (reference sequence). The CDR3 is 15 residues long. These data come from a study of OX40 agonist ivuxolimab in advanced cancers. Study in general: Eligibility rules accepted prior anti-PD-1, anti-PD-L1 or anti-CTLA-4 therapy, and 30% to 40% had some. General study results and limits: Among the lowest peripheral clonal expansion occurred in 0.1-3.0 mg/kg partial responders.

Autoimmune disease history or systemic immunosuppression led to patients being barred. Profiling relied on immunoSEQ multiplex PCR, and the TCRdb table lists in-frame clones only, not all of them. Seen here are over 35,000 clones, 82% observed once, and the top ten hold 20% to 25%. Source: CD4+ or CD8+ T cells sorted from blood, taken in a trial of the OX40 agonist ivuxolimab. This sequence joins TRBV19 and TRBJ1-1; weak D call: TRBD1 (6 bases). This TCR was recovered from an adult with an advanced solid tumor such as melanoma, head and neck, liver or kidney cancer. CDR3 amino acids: CASSRTQGMSSDAFF. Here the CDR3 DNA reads TGTGCCAGTAGTAGGACACAGGGTATGTCTTCCGATGCTTTCTTT.